A selection of T cell receptor beta chains follows, all from one sample in a study of OX40 agonist ivuxolimab in advanced cancers. Produced via immunoSEQ multiplex PCR; TCRdb's table is partial and in-frame only. The sample lists 70,000 to 85,000 clones; 80% to 90% were seen once. The sequencing used CD4+ or CD8+ T cells sorted from blood, collected in a trial of the OX40 agonist ivuxolimab. These receptors were obtained from an adult with an advanced solid tumor such as melanoma, head and neck, liver or kidney cancer. Both conserved end residues are part of each CDR3. The order of the fields is V gene, J gene, D gene, clone size, CDR3 protein, CDR3 DNA. A D gene is named only where the DNA matches it firmly. Not all rows give a size; the values are once, few, many and, for expanded clones, a class.

TRBV10-3	TRBJ1-5	-	-	CAISESEGLSNQPQHF	TGTGCCATCAGTGAGTCGGAGGGGCTGAGCAATCAGCCCCAGCATTTT
TRBV7-9	TRBJ2-3	TRBD2	-	CASSWGGSTSTDTQYF	TGTGCCAGCAGCTGGGGCGGGAGTACTAGCACAGATACGCAGTATTTT
TRBV4-3	TRBJ2-6	-	-	CASSHTGGSVLSGANVLTF	TGCGCCAGCAGCCACACCGGGGGTAGCGTATTATCTGGGGCCAACGTCCTGACTTTC
TRBV4-2	TRBJ2-7	TRBD2	-	CASSPRTPTTSRVHEQYF	TGTGCCAGCAGCCCCCGAACACCTACGACTAGCCGCGTCCACGAGCAGTACTTC
TRBV5-4	TRBJ1-2	-	-	CASSPPTGDAYGYTF	TGTGCCAGCAGCCCCCCCACCGGAGATGCCTATGGCTACACCTTC
TRBV30	TRBJ1-4	-	-	CAWSGWRFREKLFF	TGTGCCTGGAGTGGCTGGAGGTTTAGAGAAAAACTGTTTTTT
TRBV28	TRBJ1-6	-	few	CASSLAGSPLHF	TGTGCCAGCAGTTTGGCGGGGTCACCCCTCCACTTT
TRBV5-1	TRBJ1-6	TRBD1	-	CASSFDRDNSPLHF	TGCGCCAGCAGCTTTGACAGGGATAATTCACCCCTCCACTTT
TRBV7-3	TRBJ2-5	-	-	CASSPRGRETQYF	TGTGCCAGCAGCCCCCGAGGACGCGAGACCCAGTACTTC
TRBV27	TRBJ2-7	-	-	CASSSLRSSISYEQYF	TGTGCCAGCAGTTCCCTGAGGAGTTCTATTTCCTACGAGCAGTACTTC
TRBV10-2	TRBJ2-5	-	-	CASSRDWETQYF	TGCGCCAGCAGCCGTGATTGGGAGACCCAGTACTTC
TRBV4-3	TRBJ2-5	-	-	CASSQGVMQETQYF	TGCGCCAGCAGCCAAGGGGTTATGCAAGAGACCCAGTACTTC
TRBV9	TRBJ2-5	TRBD2	once	CASSSGLAGGIETQYF	TGTGCCAGCAGCTCGGGACTAGCGGGGGGGATCGAGACCCAGTACTTC
TRBV19	TRBJ2-3	-	-	CASSFMTGQRGDTQYF	TGTGCCAGTAGTTTCATGACAGGTCAGAGAGGAGATACGCAGTATTTT
TRBV18	TRBJ2-2	TRBD2	few	CASSILAGLNTGELFF	TGTGCCAGCTCAATACTAGCGGGATTAAACACCGGGGAGCTGTTTTTT
TRBV30	TRBJ1-4	-	-	CAWNSDSNEKLFF	TGTGCCTGGAATTCGGACAGCAATGAAAAACTGTTTTTT
TRBV7-2	TRBJ2-7	-	-	CASSFNPGSSYEQYF	TGTGCCAGCAGCTTCAATCCAGGGAGCTCCTACGAGCAGTACTTC
TRBV6-6	TRBJ1-4	-	once	CASSYGRGTEKLFF	TGTGCCAGCAGTTACGGCAGGGGAACTGAAAAACTGTTTTTT
TRBV10-3	TRBJ2-7	-	once	CAISATSNEQYF	TGTGCCATCAGCGCTACGAGTAACGAGCAGTACTTC
TRBV15	TRBJ2-2	-	-	CATSRDEAAGELFF	TGTGCCACCAGCAGAGATGAGGCGGCGGGGGAGCTGTTTTTT
TRBV10-3	TRBJ1-1	TRBD1	-	CAISERAGTAVPEAFF	TGTGCCATCAGTGAGAGGGCGGGGACAGCGGTACCTGAAGCTTTCTTT
TRBV6-1	TRBJ2-1	-	-	CASSERGGSSYNEQFF	TGTGCCAGCAGTGAAAGGGGGGGCAGCTCCTACAATGAGCAGTTCTTC
TRBV28	TRBJ1-1	-	few	CALSGGPMNTEAFF	TGTGCCCTTTCGGGGGGCCCCATGAACACTGAAGCTTTCTTT